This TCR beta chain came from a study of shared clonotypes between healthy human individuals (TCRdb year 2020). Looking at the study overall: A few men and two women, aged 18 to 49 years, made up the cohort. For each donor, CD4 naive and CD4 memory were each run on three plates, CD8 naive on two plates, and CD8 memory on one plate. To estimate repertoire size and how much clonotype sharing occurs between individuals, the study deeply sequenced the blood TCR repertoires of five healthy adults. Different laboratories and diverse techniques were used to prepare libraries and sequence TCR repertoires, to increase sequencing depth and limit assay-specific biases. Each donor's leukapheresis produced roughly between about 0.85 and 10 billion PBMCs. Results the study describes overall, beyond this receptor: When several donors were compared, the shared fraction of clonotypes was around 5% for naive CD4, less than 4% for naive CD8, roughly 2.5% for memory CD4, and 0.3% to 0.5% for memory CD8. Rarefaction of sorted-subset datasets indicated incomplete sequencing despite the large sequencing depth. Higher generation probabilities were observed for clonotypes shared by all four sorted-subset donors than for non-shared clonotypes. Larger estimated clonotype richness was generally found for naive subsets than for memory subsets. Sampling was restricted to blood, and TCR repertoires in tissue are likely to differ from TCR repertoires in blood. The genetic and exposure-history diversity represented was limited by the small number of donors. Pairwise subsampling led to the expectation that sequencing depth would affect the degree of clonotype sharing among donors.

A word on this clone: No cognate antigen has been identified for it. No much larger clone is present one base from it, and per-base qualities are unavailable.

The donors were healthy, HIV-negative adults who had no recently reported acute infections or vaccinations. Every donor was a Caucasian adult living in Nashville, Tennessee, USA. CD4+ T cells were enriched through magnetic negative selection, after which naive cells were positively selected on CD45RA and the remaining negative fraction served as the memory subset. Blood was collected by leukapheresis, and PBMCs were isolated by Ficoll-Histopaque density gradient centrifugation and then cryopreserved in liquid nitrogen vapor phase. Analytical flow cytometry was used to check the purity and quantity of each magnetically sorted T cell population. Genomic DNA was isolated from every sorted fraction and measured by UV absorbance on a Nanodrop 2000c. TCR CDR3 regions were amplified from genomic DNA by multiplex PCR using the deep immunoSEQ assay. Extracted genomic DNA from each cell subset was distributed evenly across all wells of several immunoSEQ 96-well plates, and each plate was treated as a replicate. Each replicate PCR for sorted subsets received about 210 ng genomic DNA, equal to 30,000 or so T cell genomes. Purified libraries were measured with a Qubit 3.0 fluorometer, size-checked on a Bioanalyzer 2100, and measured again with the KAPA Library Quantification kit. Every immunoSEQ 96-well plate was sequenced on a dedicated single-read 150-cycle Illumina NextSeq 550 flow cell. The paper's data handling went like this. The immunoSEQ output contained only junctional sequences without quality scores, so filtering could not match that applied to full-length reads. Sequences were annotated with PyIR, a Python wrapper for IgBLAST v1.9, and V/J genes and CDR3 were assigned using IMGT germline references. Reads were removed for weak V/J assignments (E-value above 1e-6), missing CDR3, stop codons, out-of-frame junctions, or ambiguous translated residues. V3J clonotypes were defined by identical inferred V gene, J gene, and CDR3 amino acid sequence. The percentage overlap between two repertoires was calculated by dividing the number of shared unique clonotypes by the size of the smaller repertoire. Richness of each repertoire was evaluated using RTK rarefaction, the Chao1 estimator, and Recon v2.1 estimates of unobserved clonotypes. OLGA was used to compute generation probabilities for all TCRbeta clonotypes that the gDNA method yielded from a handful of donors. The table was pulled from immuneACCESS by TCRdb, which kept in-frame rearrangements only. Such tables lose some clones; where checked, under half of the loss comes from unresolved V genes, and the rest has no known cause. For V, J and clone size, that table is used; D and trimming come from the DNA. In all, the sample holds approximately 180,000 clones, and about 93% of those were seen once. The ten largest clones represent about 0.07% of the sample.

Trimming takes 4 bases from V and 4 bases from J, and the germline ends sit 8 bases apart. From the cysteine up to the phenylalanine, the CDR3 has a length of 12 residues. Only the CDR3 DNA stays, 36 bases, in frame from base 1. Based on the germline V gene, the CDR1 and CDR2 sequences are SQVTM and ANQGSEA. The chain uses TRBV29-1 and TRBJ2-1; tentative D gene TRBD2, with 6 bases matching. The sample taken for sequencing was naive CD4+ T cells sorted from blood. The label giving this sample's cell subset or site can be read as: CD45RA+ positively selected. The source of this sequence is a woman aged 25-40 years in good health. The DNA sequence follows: TGCAGCGTTGGCGGGAATTACAATGAGCAGTTCTTC. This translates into CSVGGNYNEQFF.